This T cell receptor beta chain was documented in a study of blood T cell repertoires in COVID-19. Participants were aged about 18 to 90 years, lived in under 25 US areas, and enrolled virtually. Each participant's cohort was designated according to participant-reported clinical history. Recovered participants had two consecutive negative NP/OP PCR tests, healthcare professional clearance, or symptom resolution. This CDR3 comprises 15 residues. Trimming removed 4 bases at V and 1 base at J, with 12 bases between. Germline CDR1 is WNHNN and CDR2 is SYGVQD (reference sequence). In the original processing: It was from reference gene primer amplification that nucleated cell counts were estimated. Clones were sequenced by immunoSEQ multiplex PCR, and TCRdb holds only the in-frame ones, with some missing. That table gives V, J and clone size, and the DNA gave D and trimming. The repertoire holds around 170,000 clones, with about four fifths as singletons.

The J gene is TRBJ2-3, the V gene TRBV10-1; possibly TRBD2 for D (6 bases). The sequenced sample was PBMCs or T cells enriched from blood (not recorded which). The TCR sequence derives from a middle-aged man who had recovered from COVID-19. The CDR3: CASSALGGGTDTQYF. The CDR3 DNA reads TGCGCCAGCAGTGCGTTGGGGGGTGGCACAGATACGCAGTATTTT.